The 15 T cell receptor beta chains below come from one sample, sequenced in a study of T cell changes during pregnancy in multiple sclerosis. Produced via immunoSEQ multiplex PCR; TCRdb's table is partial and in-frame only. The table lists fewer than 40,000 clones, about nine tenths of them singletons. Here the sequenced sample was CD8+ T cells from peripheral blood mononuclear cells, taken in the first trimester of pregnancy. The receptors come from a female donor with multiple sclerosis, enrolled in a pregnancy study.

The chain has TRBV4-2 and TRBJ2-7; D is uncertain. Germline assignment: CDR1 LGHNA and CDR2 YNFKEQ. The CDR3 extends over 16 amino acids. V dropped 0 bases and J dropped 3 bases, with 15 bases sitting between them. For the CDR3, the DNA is TGTGCCAGCAGCCAAGACGCCGGCACATCGGGCTACGAGCAGTACTTC. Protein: CASSQDAGTSGYEQYF.

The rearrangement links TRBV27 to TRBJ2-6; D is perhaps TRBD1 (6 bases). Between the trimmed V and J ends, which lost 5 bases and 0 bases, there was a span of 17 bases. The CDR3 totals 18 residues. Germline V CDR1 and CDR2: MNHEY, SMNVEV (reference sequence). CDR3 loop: CASSHLWGPDSGANVLTF. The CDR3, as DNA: TGTGCCAGCAGTCACCTCTGGGGGCCAGACTCTGGGGCCAACGTCCTGACTTTC. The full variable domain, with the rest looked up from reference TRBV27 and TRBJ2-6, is EAQVTQNPRYLITVTGKKLTVTCSQNMNHEYMSWYRQDPGLGLRQIYYSMNVEVTDKGDVPEGYKVSRKEKRNFPLILESPSPNQTSLYFCASSHLWGPDSGANVLTFGAGSRLTVL.

DNA for the CDR3: TGTGCCAGCAGTGGGGTACAGGAGTTATATACGCAGTATTTT. Translating gives CASSGVQELYTQYF. The gene calls are TRBV6-1 and TRBJ2-3; a weak D match, TRBD1 (5 bases). The CDR3 runs 14 residues. CDR1 and CDR2 from the germline V gene are MNHNS and SASEGT. The ends were cut back, 4 bases at V and 7 bases at J, with 15 bases in the middle.

CDR3 in DNA: TGCAGCGTTGAGGCTGGGGACTCATCCTACGAGCAGTACTTC. Amino acids: CSVEAGDSSYEQYF. The chain uses TRBV29-1 and TRBJ2-7; tentatively, D is TRBD2 (6 bases). Germline V gene sequence: CDR1 SQVTM, CDR2 ANQGSEA. This CDR3 is built from 14 residues. V lost 3 bases to trimming and J lost 1 base, with 13 bases between them.

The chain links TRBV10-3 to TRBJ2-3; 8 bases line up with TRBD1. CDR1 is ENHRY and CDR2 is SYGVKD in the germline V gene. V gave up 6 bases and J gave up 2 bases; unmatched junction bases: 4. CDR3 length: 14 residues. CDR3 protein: CAISRTGNTDTQYF. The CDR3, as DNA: TGTGCCATCAGCAGGACAGGGAACACAGATACGCAGTATTTT.

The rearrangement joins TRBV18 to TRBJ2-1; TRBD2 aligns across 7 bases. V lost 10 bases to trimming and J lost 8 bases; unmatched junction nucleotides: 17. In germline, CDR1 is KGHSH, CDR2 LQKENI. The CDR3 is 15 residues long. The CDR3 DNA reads TGTGCCACCCCCTGGGGGAGGGCCGTTCTGTATGAGCAGTTCTTC. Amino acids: CATPWGRAVLYEQFF.

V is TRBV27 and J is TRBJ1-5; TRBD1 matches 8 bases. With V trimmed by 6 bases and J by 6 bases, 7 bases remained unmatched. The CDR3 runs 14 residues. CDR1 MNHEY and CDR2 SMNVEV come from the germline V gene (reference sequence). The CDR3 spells CASSATGVSQPQHF. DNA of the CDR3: TGTGCCAGCAGCGCGACAGGGGTGAGTCAGCCCCAGCATTTT.

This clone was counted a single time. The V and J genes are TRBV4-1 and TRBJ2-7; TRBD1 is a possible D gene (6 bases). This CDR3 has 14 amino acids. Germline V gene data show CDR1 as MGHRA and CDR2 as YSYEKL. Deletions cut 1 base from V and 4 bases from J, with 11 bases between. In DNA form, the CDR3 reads TGCGCCAGCAGCCAAGCAAGGACAGAATACGAGCAGTACTTC. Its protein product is CASSQARTEYEQYF.

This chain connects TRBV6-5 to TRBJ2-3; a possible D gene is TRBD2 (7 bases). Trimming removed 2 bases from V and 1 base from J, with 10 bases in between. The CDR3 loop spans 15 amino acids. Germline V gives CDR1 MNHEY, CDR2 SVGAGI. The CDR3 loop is CASSYGGAGTDTQYF. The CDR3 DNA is TGTGCCAGCAGTTACGGGGGGGCAGGCACAGATACGCAGTATTTT.

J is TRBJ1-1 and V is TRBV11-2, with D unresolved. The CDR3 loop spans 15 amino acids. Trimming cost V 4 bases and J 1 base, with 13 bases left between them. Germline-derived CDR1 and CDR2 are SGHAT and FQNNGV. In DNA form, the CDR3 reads TGTGCCAGCAGCTCCCTTCATGGGAGGAACACTGAAGCTTTCTTT. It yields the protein CASSSLHGRNTEAFF.

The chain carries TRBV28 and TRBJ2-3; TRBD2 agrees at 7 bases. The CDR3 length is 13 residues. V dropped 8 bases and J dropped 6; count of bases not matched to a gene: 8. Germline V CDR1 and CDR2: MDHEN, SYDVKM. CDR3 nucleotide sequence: TGTGCCAGCGGGTGGGAGGGTGTTGATACGCAGTATTTT. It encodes CASGWEGVDTQYF.

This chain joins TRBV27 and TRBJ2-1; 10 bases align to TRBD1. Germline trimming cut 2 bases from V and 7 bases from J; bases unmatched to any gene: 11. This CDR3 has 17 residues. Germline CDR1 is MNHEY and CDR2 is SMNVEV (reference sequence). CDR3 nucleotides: TGTGCCAGCAGTTTACACTCAGGGACAGGGGAGGTTAATGAGCAGTTCTTC. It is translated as CASSLHSGTGEVNEQFF.

CDR3 region: CASSPDRGTDTQYF. The CDR3 region has the DNA TGTGCCAGCAGCCCCGACAGGGGCACAGATACGCAGTATTTT. The chain uses TRBV7-9 and TRBJ2-3; TRBD1 aligns across 7 bases. Germline V gene sequence: CDR1 SEHNR, CDR2 FQNEAQ (reference sequence). V gave up 5 bases and J gave up 1 base; unmatched junction bases: 3. This CDR3 has 14 residues.

The CDR3 spells CASSPTGGSGGTYEQYF. CDR3 nucleotides: TGTGCCAGCAGTCCTACCGGGGGGTCAGGGGGCACCTACGAGCAGTACTTC. The chain joins TRBV7-9 to TRBJ2-7; D might be TRBD1 (8 bases). Trimming pared 6 bases from V and 2 bases from J, leaving 23 bases between. CDR1 is SEHNR, CDR2 FQNEAQ, per germline (reference sequence). This CDR3 has 17 amino acids. Variable domain in full (rest from reference TRBV7-9 and TRBJ2-7): DTGVSQNPRHKITKRGQNVTFRCDPISEHNRLYWYRQTLGQGPEFLTYFQNEAQLEKSRLLSDRFSAERPKGSFSTLEIQRTEQGDSAMYLCASSPTGGSGGTYEQYFGPGTRLTVT.

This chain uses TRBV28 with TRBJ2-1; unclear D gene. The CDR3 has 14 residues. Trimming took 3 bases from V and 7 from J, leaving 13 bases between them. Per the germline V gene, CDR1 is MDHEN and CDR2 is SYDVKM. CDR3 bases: TGTGCCAGCAGTTTTCAATCCCCTCAGAATGAGCAGTTCTTC. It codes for CASSFQSPQNEQFF. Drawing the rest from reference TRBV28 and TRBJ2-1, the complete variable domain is DVKVTQSSRYLVKRTGEKVFLECVQDMDHENMFWYRQDPGLGLRLIYFSYDVKMKEKGDIPEGYSVSREKKERFSLILESASTNQTSMYLCASSFQSPQNEQFFGPGTRLTVL.